The sequence of this TCR beta chain was determined in a study of cytomegalovirus exposure and HLA in healthy donors. Findings of the study overall: Reportedly, a later analysis found an Asian-associated ancestry cluster had fewer N-insertions than the approximately 700-donor mean. Despite most TCR sequences being rare, some public TCRs occurred in many donors.

The V gene's germline CDR1 is SGHRS and CDR2 YFSETQ. Trimming took off 5 bases at V and 2 bases at J, with 16 bases between the two ends. The CDR3 covers 15 residues. Remarks on this clone: Antigen specificity is unknown. The CDR3 ends on some other residue instead of the conserved phenylalanine or tryptophan, so this is likely a read error.

PCR employed 60 Vbeta and 13 Jbeta primers. In the original workflow: Later reanalysis found 75 million to 95 million unique TCR beta chains, 9 million to 12 million of them shared. TCRdb keeps only in-frame clones here, not all; method: immunoSEQ multiplex PCR. V, J and clone size are taken as reported in that table, and D and trimming were inferred from the DNA itself. Among about 70,000 clones listed, roughly four fifths were seen once. The chain employs TRBV5-1 and TRBJ1-1, with a possible D match to TRBD1 (6 bases). The sequence was collected from a woman aged 55-70 years in good health and CMV-seropositive. The sequencing input was PBMCs. CDR3 coding DNA: TGCGCCAGCAGGTTGACAGGAAGGGAAAACACTGAAGCTTTCGTT. As protein: CASRLTGRENTEAFV.